These 21 T cell receptor beta chains came from one sample sequenced in a study of response to subunit inactivated influenza vaccine. TCRdb reprocessed the RT-PCR reads with MiXCR, giving one entry per CDR3 protein. The profile shows more than 700,000 distinct CDR3 sequences, 21% of them singletons. The sample here was PBMCs from blood, taken more than 4 days after vaccination. The receptors were gathered from a man between 45 and 60 years old who received an inactivated influenza vaccine.

In its sample, this clonotype was seen many times. The rearrangement links TRBV20-1 to TRBJ2-2; 7 bases are shared with TRBD1. This CDR3 region has 16 residues. Trimming at V came to 2 bases and at J to 5 bases, leaving 11 bases not matched to a gene. In germline, CDR1 is DFQATT, CDR2 SNEGSKA (reference sequence). The CDR3 region has the DNA TGCAGTGCTAGAACCCCGACAGGGTCGGGGACCGGGGAGCTGTTTTTT. Translation: CSARTPTGSGTGELFF.

This rearrangement joins TRBV20-1 to TRBJ2-1; D possibly uses TRBD1 or TRBD2 (5 bases each). The CDR3 runs to 17 residues. Trimming stripped 3 bases from V and 0 bases from J, with 18 bases between. Germline CDR1 DFQATT, CDR2 SNEGSKA (reference sequence). The CDR3 DNA is TGCAGTGCTAGTGTAGTACGAGGGACGAGCTCCTACAATGAGCAGTTCTTC. Residues: CSASVVRGTSSYNEQFF.

This clonotype was counted only a few times. The chain employs TRBV7-2 and TRBJ2-7, with D possibly called TRBD1 or TRBD2 (6 bases each). V lost 8 bases, J lost 2 bases, and 19 bases lay in between. Looked up from germline, CDR1 is SGHTA and CDR2 is FQGNSA. This CDR3 spans 15 amino acids. The CDR3 loop reads CASRLDRSSTYEQYF. CDR3 bases: TGTGCCAGCCGACTAGACAGGTCTTCTACCTACGAGCAGTACTTC.

At least ten counts were recorded for this clonotype. CDR3 protein: CSAGLAGGGYEQYF. The DNA for the CDR3 is TGCAGTGCTGGACTAGCGGGAGGTGGTTACGAGCAGTACTTC. The chain is built from TRBV20-1 and TRBJ2-7; 14 nucleotides align to TRBD2. V was pared by 5 bases and J by 4 bases, with 4 bases of the junction left unmatched. From germline, CDR1 is DFQATT and CDR2 SNEGSKA (reference sequence). There are 14 residues in the CDR3.

The chain uses TRBV5-5 and TRBJ2-7; tentatively, D is TRBD2 (5 bases). The CDR3 is 14 residues long. CDR1 and CDR2 from the germline V gene are SGHKS and YYEKEE (reference sequence). V was clipped by 2 bases and J by 2 bases, with 11 bases between them. The CDR3 loop reads CASSFPSGAYEQYF. For the CDR3, the DNA is TGTGCCAGCAGCTTCCCCAGCGGAGCCTACGAGCAGTACTTC.

V and J are TRBV5-5 and TRBJ2-7; D ambiguous. CDR1 is SGHKS, CDR2 YYEKEE, per germline (reference sequence). The CDR3 contains 15 residues. V was trimmed by 2 bases and J by 1 base, leaving 13 bases between them. CDR3 sequence reads: CASSFSFLTSYEQYF. The CDR3 DNA is TGTGCCAGCAGCTTTAGCTTCCTAACTTCCTACGAGCAGTACTTC.

This clonotype has more than one count but fewer than ten. V gene TRBV20-1 combines with J gene TRBJ2-5; 7 bases fit TRBD1. The CDR3 loop spans 14 amino acids. The J segment lost 2 bases and the V segment lost 2 bases, leaving 5 bases of the junction unmatched. Looked up from germline, CDR1 is DFQATT and CDR2 is SNEGSKA (reference sequence). The CDR3 spells CSARSPTGQETQYF. The CDR3 region has the DNA TGCAGTGCTAGATCTCCGACAGGGCAAGAGACCCAGTACTTC.

The rearrangement links TRBV5-1 to TRBJ2-7; D could derive from TRBD1 or TRBD2 (5 bases each). Germline CDR1 SGHRS, CDR2 YFSETQ. Trimming removed 5 bases at V and 7 bases at J, with 13 bases between. CDR3 length equals 12 residues. The CDR3 sequence: CASSEPEGEQYF. DNA of the CDR3: TGCGCCAGCAGTGAGCCCGAGGGGGAGCAGTACTTC.

In its sample, this clonotype was seen a few times. V gene TRBV4-2 combines with J gene TRBJ1-5; TRBD1 might be the D (5 bases). This CDR3 is 15 amino acids long. Germline-derived CDR1 and CDR2 are LGHNA and YNFKEQ. V lost 3 bases and J 1 base, leaving 10 bases between the germline ends. The CDR3 here is CASSHGTVSNQPQHF. CDR3 bases: TGTGCCAGCAGCCATGGGACTGTGAGCAATCAGCCCCAGCATTTT.

In this sample, this clonotype turned up a few times. The J gene is TRBJ1-5, the V gene TRBV6-1, with TRBD1 identical over 9 bases. Germline V gene sequence: CDR1 MNHNS, CDR2 SASEGT. J was trimmed by 2 bases and V by 6 bases; bases with no gene match: 11. The CDR3 runs 17 residues. The CDR3 spells CASRTTGTGTGNQPQHF. The CDR3 DNA is TGTGCCAGCAGAACTACCGGGACAGGGACAGGCAATCAGCCCCAGCATTTT.

The V call is TRBV11-2, the J call TRBJ2-7; D might be TRBD1 or TRBD2, each matching 5 bases. This CDR3 has 16 residues. Deletions cut 2 bases from V and 2 bases from J, with 16 bases between. Per germline, CDR1 SGHAT and CDR2 FQNNGV. CDR3 sequence: CASSLLRDPNAYEQYF. The CDR3 nucleotides read TGTGCCAGCAGCTTATTACGGGACCCGAATGCCTACGAGCAGTACTTC.

This clonotype occurred a few times. The rearrangement joins TRBV7-2 to TRBJ2-1, with D possibly matching TRBD1 (6 bases). The V gene lost 5 bases and the J gene lost 6 bases, with 23 bases spanning the gap. The CDR3 runs 17 residues. The germline V gene has CDR1 SGHTA and CDR2 FQGNSA. DNA of the CDR3: TGTGCCAGCAGCCGACGGAGGTGGGACAACACAGTCAATGAGCAGTTCTTC. It yields the protein CASSRRRWDNTVNEQFF. Full variable domain (outside the CDR3, taken from reference TRBV7-2 and TRBJ2-1): GAGVSQSPSNKVTEKGKDVELRCDPISGHTALYWYRQSLGQGLEFLIYFQGNSAPDKSGLPSDRFSAERTGGSVSTLTIQRTQQEDSAVYLCASSRRRWDNTVNEQFFGPGTRLTVL.

The chain couples TRBV4-3 to TRBJ2-3; the match to TRBD2 covers 9 bases. Germline V gene data show CDR1 as LGHNA and CDR2 as YSLEER. V dropped 5 bases and J dropped 3; count of bases not matched to a gene: 9. The CDR3 has 16 amino acids. DNA for the CDR3: TGCGCCAGCAGCAGCCGTAGCGGGAGTATGACAGATACGCAGTATTTT. Its translation: CASSSRSGSMTDTQYF.

The chain uses TRBV4-2 and TRBJ2-1; TRBD2 agrees at 7 bases. The CDR3 spans 15 residues. Germline V gives CDR1 LGHNA, CDR2 YNFKEQ. V shed 0 bases, J shed 4 bases, and the junction held 3 bases outside the gene matches. CDR3 coding DNA: TGTGCCAGCAGCCAAGAAAGCGGGGCATACAATGAGCAGTTCTTC. It translates to CASSQESGAYNEQFF.

The chain is built from TRBV7-9 and TRBJ2-1, with 14 bases identical to TRBD2. CDR1 SEHNR and CDR2 FQNEAQ come from the germline V gene (reference sequence). J gave up 7 bases and V 5 bases, and 4 bases lay outside the gene matches. This CDR3 is built from 15 residues. The chain's CDR3 is CASSERTSGRNEQFF. As DNA, the CDR3 is TGTGCCAGCAGCGAACGGACTAGCGGGAGGAATGAGCAGTTCTTC.

CDR3 residues: CASSPRVGNHEQYF. DNA for the CDR3: TGTGCCAGCAGCCCTCGAGTGGGGAACCACGAGCAGTACTTC. The chain combines TRBV7-9 with TRBJ2-7; D not resolved. This CDR3 is built from 14 residues. V lost 5 bases and J 5 bases, leaving 16 bases between the germline ends. Looked up from germline, CDR1 is SEHNR and CDR2 is FQNEAQ (reference sequence). Full variable domain (missing parts from reference TRBV7-9 and TRBJ2-7): DTGVSQNPRHKITKRGQNVTFRCDPISEHNRLYWYRQTLGQGPEFLTYFQNEAQLEKSRLLSDRFSAERPKGSFSTLEIQRTEQGDSAMYLCASSPRVGNHEQYFGPGTRLTVT.

The chain has TRBV5-1 and TRBJ2-7; the match to TRBD1 covers 7 bases. Germline V gives CDR1 SGHRS, CDR2 YFSETQ. V dropped 0 bases and J dropped 4; count of bases not matched to a gene: 7. The CDR3 is made up of 15 amino acids. CDR3 in DNA: TGCGCCAGCAGCTTGGAGCCGGGACAGTTGTACGAGCAGTACTTC. Translated: CASSLEPGQLYEQYF. Complete variable domain (other parts from reference TRBV5-1 and TRBJ2-7): KAGVTQTPRYLIKTRGQQVTLSCSPISGHRSVSWYQQTPGQGLQFLFEYFSETQRNKGNFPGRFSGRQFSNSRSEMNVSTLELGDSALYLCASSLEPGQLYEQYFGPGTRLTVT.

This clonotype was seen a handful of times. This chain joins TRBV29-1 and TRBJ2-4, with no clear D. The CDR3 is 11 residues long. Trimming removed 7 bases from V and 7 bases from J, with 11 bases in between. Germline V gene sequence: CDR1 SQVTM, CDR2 ANQGSEA. This chain's CDR3 is CSGAIRNIQYF. The CDR3 DNA reads as TGCAGCGGGGCCATCCGCAACATTCAGTACTTC.

This clonotype came up many times. This sequence joins TRBV4-3 and TRBJ2-3; 7 bases line up with TRBD1. This CDR3 spans 14 amino acids. Per germline, CDR1 LGHNA and CDR2 YSLEER. V shed 1 base and J 4 bases; nucleotides not matched to a gene: 2. The CDR3 nucleotides read TGCGCCAGCAGCCAAGGACAGGGATCAGATACGCAGTATTTT. It translates to CASSQGQGSDTQYF.

The chain has TRBV9 and TRBJ1-1; D gene unclear. V lost 3 bases and J lost 1, with 7 bases in between. The CDR3 has 13 residues. Germline V lookup: CDR1 SGDLS, CDR2 YYNGEE. The CDR3 DNA sequence: TGTGCCAGCAGCGCTCAGGCGAACACTGAAGCTTTCTTT. Amino acid sequence: CASSAQANTEAFF.

This clonotype was counted ten times or more. The J gene is TRBJ2-7, the V gene TRBV10-2; TRBD1 is a possible D gene (6 bases). With 8 bases removed from V and 2 bases from J, the gap between germline ends came to 16 bases. The V gene's germline CDR1 is WSHSY and CDR2 SAAADI. CDR3 length: 14 residues. The DNA for the CDR3 is TGCGCCAGCGGGGTACAGGGCTTGGCCTACGAGCAGTACTTC. Translated: CASGVQGLAYEQYF.